This T cell receptor (beta chain) was retrieved from a study of control samples from healthy donors and cancer patients. Produced via immunoSEQ multiplex PCR; TCRdb's table is partial and in-frame only. The repertoire consists of about 55,000 clones, with 95% occurring once and the leading ten covering about 2.4%. The CDR3 covers 14 residues. Germline values: CDR1 SNHLY, CDR2 FYNNEI. Trimming shortened V by 4 bases and J by 6 bases, and 15 bases separated the two germline ends. The sample was blood. This clonotype was obtained from a man younger than 45 in good health. V and J are TRBV2 and TRBJ1-1; tentatively, D is TRBD1 (5 bases). This chain's CDR3 is CASSVGGSVPEAFF. In DNA, the CDR3 is TGTGCCAGCAGTGTCGGGGGGTCGGTACCTGAAGCTTTCTTT.